One and the same sample provided the 30 T cell receptor beta chains below, sequenced in a study of technical replicates of blood from a handful of donors. Some clones are missing from TCRdb's copy, which holds only in-frame ones; the method was immunoSEQ multiplex PCR. The sample includes tens of thousands of clones, around nine tenths of them seen just once. The sequencing input was T cells isolated from PBMCs. These receptors originate from a human donor in good health.

The chain carries TRBV4-1 and TRBJ2-7; D remains ambiguous. The CDR3 totals 12 residues. Trimming removed 0 bases from V and 3 bases from J, with 3 bases in between. The V gene's germline CDR1 is MGHRA and CDR2 YSYEKL. CDR3 residues: CASSQDRYEQYF. CDR3 nucleotides: TGCGCCAGCAGCCAAGACCGCTACGAGCAGTACTTC.

The table lists this clone with a few counts. The chain has TRBV7-8 and TRBJ1-5; D perhaps matches TRBD1 (5 bases). This CDR3 has 15 residues. CDR1 and CDR2 (germline): SGHVS, FQNEAQ. Trimming left V 3 bases short and J 7 bases short, with 16 bases between. The CDR3 DNA sequence: TGTGCCAGCAGCTTTTCGGGGGATACAGGACAGCCCCAGCATTTT. Translation gives CASSFSGDTGQPQHF.

The chain carries TRBV7-9 and TRBJ2-5; D might be TRBD1 (6 bases). Between the trimmed V and J ends, which lost 2 bases and 5 bases, there was a span of 12 bases. The CDR3 sequence is 14 residues long. Germline CDR1 SEHNR, CDR2 FQNEAQ (reference sequence). DNA of the CDR3: TGTGCCAGCAGCTTATATACCCAGGGGGAGACCCAGTACTTC. Its protein is CASSLYTQGETQYF.

This clone was seen just once. The chain employs TRBV11-3 and TRBJ1-5; D is possibly TRBD1 (5 bases). With 1 base removed from V and 0 bases from J, the gap between germline ends came to 10 bases. Per the germline V gene, CDR1 is SGHNT and CDR2 is YENEEA. There are 16 residues in the CDR3. The CDR3 loop reads CASSLVPGYSNQPQHF. The CDR3 nucleotides read TGTGCCAGCAGCTTAGTTCCAGGGTATAGCAATCAGCCCCAGCATTTT.

A single count supports this clone. The genes are TRBV7-3 and TRBJ2-3, with 7 bases fitting TRBD2. V was pared by 2 bases and J by 2 bases, with 7 bases of the junction left unmatched. Germline-derived CDR1 and CDR2 are SGHTA and FQGTGA. This CDR3 contains 16 residues. CDR3 protein: CASSLVGGSNTDTQYF. CDR3 in DNA: TGTGCCAGCAGCTTAGTGGGCGGGAGTAACACAGATACGCAGTATTTT. Full variable domain (missing parts from reference TRBV7-3 and TRBJ2-3): GAGVSQTPSNKVTEKGKYVELRCDPISGHTALYWYRQSLGQGPEFLIYFQGTGAADDSGLPNDRFFAVRPEGSVSTLKIQRTERGDSAVYLCASSLVGGSNTDTQYFGPGTRLTVL.

The sample holds one count of this clone. The chain combines TRBV5-4 with TRBJ2-5, with D tentatively TRBD1 (6 bases). The V gene's germline CDR1 is SGHNT and CDR2 YYREEE (reference sequence). V was shortened by 4 bases and J by 4 bases, with 17 bases between the two germline ends. The CDR3 totals 15 residues. This CDR3 is CASSRGSGGLETQYF. The DNA of the CDR3 is TGTGCCAGCAGCCGGGGTTCTGGGGGCCTAGAGACCCAGTACTTC.

The CDR3 region has the DNA TGCGCCAGCAGCCAAGTCGGGAAAACAGATACGCAGTATTTT. Translating gives CASSQVGKTDTQYF. The chain employs TRBV4-3 and TRBJ2-3; D perhaps matches TRBD2 (5 bases). The CDR3 contains 14 residues. The germline V gene encodes CDR1 LGHNA and CDR2 YSLEER. The V and J ends lost 1 base and 3 bases respectively, with 8 bases between them.

This chain links TRBV19 with TRBJ1-1; D is possibly TRBD1 (5 bases). V dropped 3 bases and J dropped 6 bases, with 14 bases sitting between them. The CDR3 loop spans 14 amino acids. The V gene's germline CDR1 is LNHDA and CDR2 SQIVND (reference sequence). This chain's CDR3 is CASSITGGGAEAFF. Here the CDR3 DNA reads TGTGCCAGTAGTATCACGGGGGGGGGAGCTGAAGCTTTCTTT.

CDR3 coding DNA: TGTGCCAGCAGCTACGGGACAATCTACGAGCAGTACTTC. Protein product: CASSYGTIYEQYF. This sequence joins TRBV11-2 and TRBJ2-7; possibly TRBD1 for D (6 bases). The V end lost 4 bases, the J end lost 3 bases, and 10 bases lay between the germline ends. The CDR3 runs 13 residues. Germline V gene data show CDR1 as SGHAT and CDR2 as FQNNGV.

This clone was seen only once. This chain uses TRBV6-5 with TRBJ1-4, with 8 bases fitting TRBD1. Germline-derived CDR1 and CDR2 are MNHEY and SVGAGI. J gave up 8 bases and V 6 bases, and 5 bases lay outside the gene matches. This CDR3 is 13 amino acids long. The CDR3 loop is CASRDRDGEKLFF. The CDR3, as DNA: TGTGCCAGCAGGGACAGGGATGGAGAAAAACTGTTTTTT.

The chain is built from TRBV4-1 and TRBJ2-1, with 7 bases identical to TRBD1. The CDR3 is made up of 16 amino acids. The trim removed 2 bases at V and 2 bases at J, leaving 6 bases unmatched. From germline, CDR1 is MGHRA and CDR2 YSYEKL. CDR3 sequence reads: CASSQPTGPTYNEQFF. DNA for the CDR3: TGCGCCAGCAGCCAACCGACAGGGCCAACCTACAATGAGCAGTTCTTC.

The chain couples TRBV6-5 to TRBJ1-2, with D maybe TRBD1 (6 bases). The CDR3 consists of 16 residues. V dropped 0 bases and J dropped 0 bases, with 11 bases sitting between them. Germline loops: CDR1 MNHEY, CDR2 SVGAGI. The CDR3 sequence is CASSYSSGTPNYGYTF. The CDR3 DNA follows: TGTGCCAGCAGTTACTCGAGTGGGACACCTAACTATGGCTACACCTTC.

The chain carries TRBV29-1 and TRBJ2-5, with 7 bases aligning to TRBD1. Germline values: CDR1 SQVTM, CDR2 ANQGSEA. V lost 6 bases, J lost 5 bases, and 9 bases stayed unmatched. CDR3 length equals 13 residues. The CDR3 nucleotides are TGCAGCGTCCTTAGGGGGCCCAGCGAGACCCAGTACTTC. It is translated as CSVLRGPSETQYF.

This chain links TRBV5-8 with TRBJ1-1, with 7 bases that match TRBD1. Germline V gives CDR1 SGHTS, CDR2 YDEGEE. This CDR3 contains 14 residues. J gave up 11 bases and V 4 bases, and 14 bases lay outside the gene matches. CDR3 nucleotides: TGTGCCAGCAGCCGACTGGGACAGATCGAAGTGGCTTTCTTT. Residues: CASSRLGQIEVAFF.

Here the CDR3 DNA reads TGTGCCAGCAGTGGGAGCGTGAACACCGGGGAGCTGTTTTTT. Protein sequence: CASSGSVNTGELFF. V and J are TRBV2 and TRBJ2-2, with no clear D. V was shortened by 4 bases and J by 1 base, with 7 bases between the two germline ends. Germline V gene data show CDR1 as SNHLY and CDR2 as FYNNEI. This CDR3 has 14 residues.

V is TRBV7-9 and J is TRBJ1-4, with unresolved D. CDR3 length: 13 residues. V lost 1 base and J lost 7, with 7 bases in between. In germline, CDR1 is SEHNR, CDR2 FQNEAQ (reference sequence). The CDR3 DNA follows: TGTGCCAGCAGCTTAGATCGGGGTGAAAAACTGTTTTTT. It encodes CASSLDRGEKLFF.

This chain uses TRBV4-1 with TRBJ1-2, with 8 bases that match TRBD1. V lost 6 bases, J lost 4 bases, and 4 bases stayed unmatched. Germline-derived CDR1 and CDR2 are MGHRA and YSYEKL. The CDR3 covers 13 residues. CDR3 nucleotides: TGCGCCAGCAGGGGGACAGGAACCTATGGCTACACCTTC. As protein: CASRGTGTYGYTF.

CDR3 sequence reads: CATTTWGGAGEKLFF. The DNA of the CDR3 is TGTGCCACCACCACTTGGGGAGGGGCCGGTGAAAAACTGTTTTTT. J is TRBJ1-4 and V is TRBV15; D possibly corresponds to TRBD1 (5 bases). The CDR3 covers 15 residues. Trimming shortened V by 7 bases and J by 7 bases, and 19 bases separated the two germline ends. Germline CDR1 reads LNHNV; CDR2 reads YYDKDF (reference sequence).

This clone was found once. The V gene is TRBV14, the J gene TRBJ1-2, with D hard to call. Trimming cost V 1 base and J 2 bases, with 5 bases left between them. Germline V gives CDR1 SGHDN, CDR2 FVKESK. This CDR3 region has 13 residues. In DNA, the CDR3 is TGTGCCAGCAGCCAAGTACAAAACTATGGCTACACCTTC. This gives the protein CASSQVQNYGYTF.

This clone showed up just once. This chain uses TRBV29-1 with TRBJ2-7; 10 bases fit TRBD2. The length of the CDR3 is 14 residues. Germline values: CDR1 SQVTM, CDR2 ANQGSEA. Trimming cost V 7 bases and J 2 bases; bases outside gene matches: 8. CDR3 residues: CSAFLGLATYEQYF. The CDR3 DNA follows: TGCAGCGCCTTTCTGGGACTAGCGACCTACGAGCAGTACTTC.

This chain joins TRBV21-1 and TRBJ2-7; the tabulated D call, TRBD2, remains unverified against the DNA. TRBV21-1 is annotated as a pseudogene. This CDR3 is 14 amino acids long. The CDR3 spells CASIVAGQTYEQYF. DNA of the CDR3: TGTGCCAGCATCGTAGCGGGACAGACCTACGAGCAGTACTTC.

The sample holds one count of this clone. CDR3: CASSIRTSGKNEQFF. The CDR3, as DNA: TGTGCCAGCAGCATTAGGACTAGCGGGAAGAATGAGCAGTTCTTC. The chain couples TRBV9 to TRBJ2-1; 12 positions agree with TRBD2. Germline trimming cut 4 bases from V and 7 bases from J; bases unmatched to any gene: 6. Germline CDR1 reads SGDLS; CDR2 reads YYNGEE. This CDR3 comprises 15 residues. Full variable domain (outside the CDR3, taken from reference TRBV9 and TRBJ2-1): DSGVTQTPKHLITATGQRVTLRCSPRSGDLSVYWYQQSLDQGLQFLIQYYNGEERAKGNILERFSAQQFPDLHSELNLSSLELGDSALYFCASSIRTSGKNEQFFGPGTRLTVL.

The rearrangement joins TRBV5-1 to TRBJ2-7; maybe TRBD2 (6 bases). The CDR3 consists of 13 residues. In germline, CDR1 is SGHRS, CDR2 YFSETQ. The V and J ends lost 8 bases and 3 bases respectively, with 15 bases between them. In nucleotides, the CDR3 is TGCGCCAGACCAGAGCGGGTTTACTACGAGCAGTACTTC. Encoded protein: CARPERVYYEQYF.

V and J are TRBV2 and TRBJ2-6; D gene ambiguous. There are 18 residues in the CDR3. Trimming stripped 2 bases from V and 0 bases from J, with 14 bases between. The germline V gene has CDR1 SNHLY and CDR2 FYNNEI. Here the CDR3 reads CASSEFPQFASGANVLTF. In DNA form, the CDR3 reads TGTGCCAGCAGTGAATTCCCACAGTTCGCCTCTGGGGCCAACGTCCTGACTTTC. Supplemented by reference TRBV2 and TRBJ2-6, the full variable domain reads EPEVTQTPSHQVTQMGQEVILRCVPISNHLYFYWYRQILGQKVEFLVSFYNNEISEKSEIFDDQFSVERPDGSNFTLKIRSTKLEDSAMYFCASSEFPQFASGANVLTFGAGSRLTVL.

The chain links TRBV7-6 to TRBJ2-7; TRBD1 is a possible D gene (6 bases). The germline V gene encodes CDR1 SGHVS and CDR2 FNYEAQ. The CDR3 is made up of 13 amino acids. V shed 4 bases and J shed 4 bases, with 11 bases lying between them. CDR3 sequence reads: CASSSPGAYEQYF. The CDR3 nucleotides read TGTGCCAGCAGCTCACCAGGGGCATACGAGCAGTACTTC. Using reference TRBV7-6 and TRBJ2-7 for the parts outside the CDR3, the full variable domain is GAGVSQSPRYKVTKRGQDVALRCDPISGHVSLYWYRQALGQGPEFLTYFNYEAQQDKSGLPNDRFSAERPEGSISTLTIQRTEQRDSAMYRCASSSPGAYEQYFGPGTRLTVT.

V gene TRBV11-3 combines with J gene TRBJ2-4; 8 nucleotides match TRBD1. CDR1 is SGHNT, CDR2 YENEEA, per germline. V lost 0 bases, J lost 8 bases, and 6 bases stayed unmatched. The CDR3 runs 15 residues. CDR3 sequence reads: CASSLDQGAGDIQYF. The CDR3 DNA reads as TGTGCCAGCAGCTTAGATCAGGGGGCCGGGGACATTCAGTACTTC.

The chain recombines TRBV18 with TRBJ1-2; 7 positions match TRBD1. Germline lookup yields CDR1 KGHSH and CDR2 LQKENI. The ends lost 1 base at V and 4 bases at J; junction bases unmatched: 6. This CDR3 is built from 15 residues. This CDR3 reads CASSPQDRTVYGYTF. As DNA, the CDR3 is TGTGCCAGCTCACCACAGGACAGGACAGTCTATGGCTACACCTTC. The variable domain in full, with the rest retrieved from reference TRBV18 and TRBJ1-2, is NAGVMQNPRHLVRRRGQEARLRCSPMKGHSHVYWYRQLPEEGLKFMVYLQKENIIDESGMPKERFSAEFPKEGPSILRIQQVVRGDSAAYFCASSPQDRTVYGYTFGSGTRLTVV.

The table lists this clone with a count of one. The V and J genes are TRBV5-8 and TRBJ2-5, with TRBD2 matching 8 bases. The CDR3 extends over 15 amino acids. Germline V gene lookup returns CDR1 SGHTS and CDR2 YDEGEE. V lost 4 bases, J lost 7 bases, and 12 bases stayed unmatched. CDR3 DNA: TGTGCCAGCAGCCCGGGGATGCGGGGGGACGGGACCCAGTACTTC. Protein sequence: CASSPGMRGDGTQYF.

The chain joins TRBV19 to TRBJ1-4; D might be TRBD1 (6 bases). V gave up 4 bases and J gave up 5 bases, with 11 bases separating them. This CDR3 spans 14 amino acids. The germline V gene has CDR1 LNHDA and CDR2 SQIVND (reference sequence). The CDR3 here is CASSRGGPNEKLFF. The CDR3 nucleotides are TGTGCCAGTAGTAGGGGGGGCCCGAATGAAAAACTGTTTTTT.

DNA of the CDR3: TGTGCCAGCAGCGTAGAGGCGGCCCAGGGCCCAGATACGCAGTATTTT. Residues: CASSVEAAQGPDTQYF. The J gene is TRBJ2-3, the V gene TRBV9, with D maybe TRBD1 (5 bases). There are 16 residues in the CDR3. The V gene's germline CDR1 is SGDLS and CDR2 YYNGEE. V was cut by 0 bases and J by 4 bases, with 15 bases left in between. The variable domain in full, completed from reference TRBV9 and TRBJ2-3, reads DSGVTQTPKHLITATGQRVTLRCSPRSGDLSVYWYQQSLDQGLQFLIQYYNGEERAKGNILERFSAQQFPDLHSELNLSSLELGDSALYFCASSVEAAQGPDTQYFGPGTRLTVL.